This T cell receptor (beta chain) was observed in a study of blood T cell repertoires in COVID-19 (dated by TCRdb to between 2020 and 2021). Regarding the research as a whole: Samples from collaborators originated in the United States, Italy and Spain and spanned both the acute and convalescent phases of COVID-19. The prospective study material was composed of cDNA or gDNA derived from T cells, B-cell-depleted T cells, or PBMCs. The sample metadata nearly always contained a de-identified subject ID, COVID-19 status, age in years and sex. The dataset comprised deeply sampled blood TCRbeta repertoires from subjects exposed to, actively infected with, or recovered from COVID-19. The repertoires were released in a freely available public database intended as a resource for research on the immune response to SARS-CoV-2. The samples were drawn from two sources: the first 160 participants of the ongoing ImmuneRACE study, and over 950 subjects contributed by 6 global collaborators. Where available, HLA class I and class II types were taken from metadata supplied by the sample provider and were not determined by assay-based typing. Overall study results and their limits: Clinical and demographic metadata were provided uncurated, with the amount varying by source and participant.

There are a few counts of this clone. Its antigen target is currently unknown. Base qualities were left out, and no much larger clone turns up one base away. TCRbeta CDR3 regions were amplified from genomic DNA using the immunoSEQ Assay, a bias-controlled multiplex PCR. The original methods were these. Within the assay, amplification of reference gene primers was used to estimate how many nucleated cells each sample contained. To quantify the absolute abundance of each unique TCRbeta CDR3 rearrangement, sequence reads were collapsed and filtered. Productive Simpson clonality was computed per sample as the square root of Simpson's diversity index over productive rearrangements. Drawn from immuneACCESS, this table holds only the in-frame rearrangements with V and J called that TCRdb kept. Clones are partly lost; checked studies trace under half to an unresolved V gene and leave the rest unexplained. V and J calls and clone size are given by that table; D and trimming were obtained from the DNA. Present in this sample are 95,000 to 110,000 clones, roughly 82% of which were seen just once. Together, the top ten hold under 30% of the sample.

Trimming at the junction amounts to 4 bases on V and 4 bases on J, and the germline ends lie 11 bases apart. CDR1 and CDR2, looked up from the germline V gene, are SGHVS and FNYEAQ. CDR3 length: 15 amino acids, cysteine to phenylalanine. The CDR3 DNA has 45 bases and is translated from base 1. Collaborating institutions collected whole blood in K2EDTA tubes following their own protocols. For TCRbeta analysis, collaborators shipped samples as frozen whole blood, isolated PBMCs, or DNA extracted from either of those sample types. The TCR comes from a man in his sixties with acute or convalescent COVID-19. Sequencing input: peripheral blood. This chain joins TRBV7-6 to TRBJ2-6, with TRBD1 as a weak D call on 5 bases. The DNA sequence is TGTGCCAGCAGCTCATCAGGGTACGGGGCCAACGTCCTGACTTTC. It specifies CASSSSGYGANVLTF.